Listed here is a single T cell receptor (beta chain). Its antigen is currently not known. Nothing much larger sits one base from this clone, and base qualities are not available. In the prospective study, participants were roughly 18 to 100 years old, resided in 24 geographic areas of the United States, and were enrolled through a virtual design. Cohort assignment in the prospective study relied on participant-reported clinical history from a screening survey and a study questionnaire. ImmuneRACE Cohort 3 recovered participants were defined by two consecutive negative NP/OP PCR tests, healthcare professional clearance, or symptom resolution. In the prospective study, whole blood, serum and a nasopharyngeal or oropharyngeal swab were collected from each participant by mobile phlebotomists. Prospective study participants could optionally give additional blood draws and questionnaires over an approximately two-month period. Before DNA extraction, prospective study blood samples were shipped either frozen or at room temperature.

Cut back by 5 bases and 0 bases, the V and J ends lie 6 bases apart. The germline V gene (reference sequence) provides CDR1 GTSNPN and CDR2 SVGIG. Taken from cysteine to phenylalanine, the CDR3 has 12 residues. Kept here is only the CDR3 DNA, which spans 36 bases and is read in frame from base 1. The immunoSEQ Assay, a bias-controlled multiplex PCR, was used to amplify TCRbeta CDR3 regions from genomic DNA. As for the authors' bioinformatics: The number of nucleated cells in each sample was estimated from the amplification of reference gene primers within the assay. To quantify the absolute abundance of each unique TCRbeta CDR3 rearrangement, sequence reads were collapsed and filtered. Productive Simpson clonality was computed per sample as the square root of Simpson's diversity index over productive rearrangements. The table comes from immuneACCESS by way of TCRdb, which keeps in-frame sequences with V and J called. Part of the clones is missing from these tables; in studies checked, under half for an unresolved V gene and the rest for unknown reasons. V and J calls and clone size are given by that table; D and trimming were obtained from the DNA. The sample table holds 390,000 or so clones, of which approximately 90% were seen once. Together, the top ten hold roughly a tenth of the sample.

This sample is part of a study of blood T cell repertoires in COVID-19 (dated by TCRdb to about 2020). About the investigation overall: Samples covering the acute and convalescent phases of COVID-19 were provided by collaborators in the United States, Italy and Spain. Where HLA class I and class II types were available, the types were taken from metadata supplied by the sample provider, not from assay-based typing. Nearly every sample came with metadata listing a de-identified subject ID, COVID-19 status, age in years and sex. Deeply sampled blood TCRbeta repertoires from subjects exposed to, actively infected with, or recovered from COVID-19 were included in the dataset. The repertoires were released in a freely available public database intended as a resource for research on the immune response to SARS-CoV-2. The samples were drawn from the first 160 participants of the ongoing ImmuneRACE study and from some 1,300 subjects provided by 6 global collaborators. The material from the prospective study consisted of cDNA or gDNA derived from T cells, B-cell-depleted T cells, or PBMCs.

The paper's findings and limits, for the study overall: How much clinical and demographic metadata was included differed by source and by participant, and the metadata was provided uncurated.

The origin of this receptor is a woman between 50 and 59 years old who had recovered from COVID-19. Sequencing used PBMCs or T cells enriched from blood (not recorded which). The rearranged segments are TRBV30 and TRBJ2-3, and TRBD1 may be the D gene, going by 5 matching bases. The DNA sequence is given as TGTGCCTGGGACAGCAGCACAGATACGCAGTATTTT. Its amino acids are CAWDSSTDTQYF.